The present TCR beta chain was sequenced within a study of T cell responses to AZD1222 COVID-19 vaccine. Study results and limitations: Spike-specific TCR breadth and depth grew following two AZD1222 doses. White British people made up most donors, females outnumbered males, and clonal diversity was possibly underestimated.

With 3 bases clipped from V and 6 bases from J, the junction kept 9 bases outside the gene matches. CDR3 length: 16 residues. Looked up from germline, CDR1 is SEHNR and CDR2 is FQNEAQ (reference sequence). Using immunoSEQ multiplex PCR, the repertoire was profiled, and TCRdb retains in-frame clones only, with some absent. The sample shows 90,000 to 150,000 clones, roughly 88% of them seen only once. With regard to this clone: No antigen is known for it.

This material consisted of peripheral blood, taken on day 0 of AZD1222 vaccination. The receptor was derived from an adult in good health. V usage is TRBV7-9 and J usage is TRBJ2-3, with 10 positions matching TRBD2. CDR3 nucleotide sequence: TGTGCCAGCAGCTTTGTTGTTACTAGCGGGAAGGATACGCAGTATTTT. Translating it yields CASSFVVTSGKDTQYF.